This record concerns one T cell receptor (beta chain) sequence. Its antigen is unidentified. These data originate in a study of Graves' ophthalmopathy and Graves' hyperthyroidism. Overall study: Peripheral blood (taken before any treatment) was collected at initial diagnosis.

Findings and limits, study-wide: With just under 71% sensitivity and approximately 72% specificity, the model predicted ophthalmopathy progression.

The CDR3 length is 16 residues. V trimming: 5 bases; J trimming: 1 base; junction bases outside the gene matches: 10. CDR1 and CDR2 (germline): SGHTA, FQGTGA. RNA transcripts were the template, and TCR beta CDR3 regions were amplified from them. A first-round RT-PCR used HTBI primers, followed by a second-round multiplex PCR. In TCRdb, the multiplex PCR reads were re-called with MiXCR into one record per CDR3 protein. Among 200,000 to 300,000 distinct CDR3 sequences listed, 40% to 50% were seen once. The sample taken for sequencing was peripheral blood. V usage is TRBV7-3 and J usage is TRBJ2-5; 7 positions match TRBD2. The clonotype comes from an adult man with Graves' ophthalmopathy. The CDR3 loop reads CASSPASSGGQETQYF. CDR3 bases: TGTGCCAGCAGCCCGGCGAGTTCGGGGGGCCAAGAGACCCAGTACTTC.